These 27 T cell receptor beta chains share one sample of origin, sequenced in a study of blood T cell repertoires in COVID-19. Data came from immunoSEQ multiplex PCR; TCRdb stores just in-frame clones and leaves some out. The sample includes about 200,000 clones, less than 85% seen only once; the top ten take 7.2%. Source material: peripheral blood. These TCRs come from a woman in her 70s with acute or convalescent COVID-19.

The chain has TRBV6-5 and TRBJ2-7, with 7 positions matching TRBD1. The CDR3 consists of 10 residues. Germline V gives CDR1 MNHEY, CDR2 SVGAGI. Losses at the gene ends were 6 bases for V and 10 bases for J; bases not matched to a gene: 3. CDR3 nucleotides: TGTGCCAGCAGCCGGACAGGACAGTACGTC. Amino acid sequence: CASSRTGQYV.

The CDR3 nucleotides are TGTGCCAGCAGCGCGCAGTTGGCCTTTACAGATACGCAGTATTTT. It encodes CASSAQLAFTDTQYF. The rearrangement uses TRBV9 and TRBJ2-3; D gene uncertain. Trimming shortened V by 3 bases and J by 3 bases, and 14 bases separated the two germline ends. CDR3 length: 15 residues. Germline loops: CDR1 SGDLS, CDR2 YYNGEE.

CDR3 coding DNA: TGTGCCAGCAGCTTAGTAGGGACAGGGGGTAGAAATGAGCAGTTCTTC. Residues: CASSLVGTGGRNEQFF. The chain carries TRBV11-1 and TRBJ2-1, with 11 bases that match TRBD1. Germline CDR1 and CDR2: SGHAT and FQDESV (reference sequence). The CDR3 is made up of 16 amino acids. Unmatched junction bases numbered 6, after V lost 1 base and J lost 7 bases.

The chain joins TRBV7-9 to TRBJ2-7; D might be TRBD1 (7 bases). This CDR3 has 14 amino acids. CDR1 is SEHNR and CDR2 is FQNEAQ in the germline V gene (reference sequence). Trimming cost V 1 base and J 6 bases, with 13 bases left between them. The CDR3 reads CASSLEGGGREQYF. The CDR3 nucleotides read TGTGCCAGCAGCTTAGAAGGAGGGGGCCGCGAGCAGTACTTC.

The chain combines TRBV5-4 with TRBJ2-7; TRBD1 might be the D (6 bases). V was cut by 0 bases and J by 5 bases, with 9 bases left in between. This CDR3 spans 13 amino acids. In germline, CDR1 is SGHNT, CDR2 YYREEE (reference sequence). Here the CDR3 DNA reads TGTGCCAGCAGCTTGGCGGCAGGGGACGAGCAGTACGTC. Its protein is CASSLAAGDEQYV.

This clone was detected only a few times. V and J are TRBV7-9 and TRBJ2-2; D is unresolved. Germline assignment: CDR1 SEHNR and CDR2 FQNEAQ (reference sequence). V lost 5 bases, J lost 1 base, and 5 bases lay in between. The CDR3 totals 13 residues. As DNA, the CDR3 is TGTGCCAGCAGCCCGCGGAACACCGGGGAGCTGTTTTTT. Translating it yields CASSPRNTGELFF.

This chain links TRBV9 with TRBJ2-2, with unresolved D. CDR3 length equals 14 residues. CDR1 and CDR2 (germline): SGDLS, YYNGEE. V was clipped by 0 bases and J by 6 bases, with 9 bases between them. CDR3 bases: TGTGCCAGCAGCGTAGGAGAATTCGCCGGGGAGCTGTTTTTT. Its protein is CASSVGEFAGELFF.

This chain joins TRBV14 and TRBJ2-7; 10 nucleotides agree with TRBD1. CDR1 is SGHDN, CDR2 FVKESK, per germline. The CDR3 has 15 amino acids. J was trimmed by 1 base and V by 5 bases; bases with no gene match: 5. The CDR3, as DNA: TGTGCCAGCAGCTTGGGACAGGGGAGATCCTACGAGCAGTACGTC. It specifies CASSLGQGRSYEQYV.

V is TRBV5-8 and J is TRBJ2-7; a possible D gene is TRBD2 (8 bases). The CDR3 runs to 16 residues. The V end was cut by 4 bases, the J end by 4 bases, with 21 bases between. Germline CDR1 and CDR2: SGHTS and YDEGEE. CDR3 region: CASSRGGRQGGYEQYF. Written as DNA, the CDR3 is TGTGCCAGCAGCCGGGGGGGAAGACAGGGAGGGTACGAGCAGTACTTC.

The CDR3 here is CASLRDRVQYF. In DNA form, the CDR3 reads TGTGCCAGCCTCCGGGACAGGGTACAGTATTTT. The chain joins TRBV6-1 to TRBJ2-3; 9 bases are shared with TRBD1. After removal of 8 bases from V and 12 bases from J, the junction contained 6 bases not matched to a gene. CDR1 is MNHNS and CDR2 is SASEGT in the germline V gene. This CDR3 region has 11 residues.

The rearrangement uses TRBV4-1 and TRBJ1-6; the D gene is possibly TRBD1 (5 bases). The CDR3 runs 16 residues. V was cut by 4 bases and J by 4 bases, with 14 bases left in between. Per the germline V gene, CDR1 is MGHRA and CDR2 is YSYEKL. This chain's CDR3 is CASSPGGSRYNSPLHF. DNA of the CDR3: TGCGCCAGCAGCCCCGGGGGGTCCCGGTATAATTCACCCCTCCACTTT.

The genes are TRBV6-6 and TRBJ2-2; a weak D match, TRBD1 (6 bases). This CDR3 contains 15 residues. Trimming pared 6 bases from V and 0 bases from J, leaving 11 bases between. Germline V gene data show CDR1 as MNHNY and CDR2 as SVGAGI (reference sequence). The CDR3 DNA reads as TGTGCCAGCAGCCCAGGACAGACGAACACCGGGGAGCTGTTTTTT. It translates to CASSPGQTNTGELFF.

The CDR3: CASSLYPGQGTEKLFF. The CDR3 DNA is TGCGCCAGCAGCTTGTACCCGGGACAGGGTACTGAAAAACTGTTTTTT. The rearrangement uses TRBV5-1 and TRBJ1-4; 9 nucleotides agree with TRBD1. V lost 1 base, J lost 7 bases, and 8 bases stayed unmatched. The CDR3 is 16 amino acids. CDR1 SGHRS and CDR2 YFSETQ come from the germline V gene. Together with reference TRBV5-1 and TRBJ1-4, the CDR3 gives the full variable domain: KAGVTQTPRYLIKTRGQQVTLSCSPISGHRSVSWYQQTPGQGLQFLFEYFSETQRNKGNFPGRFSGRQFSNSRSEMNVSTLELGDSALYLCASSLYPGQGTEKLFFGSGTQLSVL.

V gene TRBV5-1 combines with J gene TRBJ2-7; 7 bases agree with TRBD2. CDR3 length: 13 residues. The V gene's germline CDR1 is SGHRS and CDR2 YFSETQ. The ends lost 0 bases at V and 5 bases at J; junction bases unmatched: 2. CDR3 sequence reads: CASSLAGRDEQYF. Written as DNA, the CDR3 is TGCGCCAGCAGCTTGGCGGGGAGGGACGAGCAGTACTTC.

This clone was detected a few times. V gene TRBV2 combines with J gene TRBJ1-1; 7 bases match TRBD1. The CDR3 has 13 residues. Losses at the gene ends were 7 bases for V and 1 base for J; bases not matched to a gene: 3. Germline V gives CDR1 SNHLY, CDR2 FYNNEI. The CDR3 nucleotides are TGTGCCAGCAACCGGGACAGGAACACTGAAGCTTTCTTT. Protein sequence: CASNRDRNTEAFF.

V usage is TRBV7-8 and J usage is TRBJ2-2; D is uncertain. The CDR3 is 15 residues long. Looked up from germline, CDR1 is SGHVS and CDR2 is FQNEAQ. The germline V and J ends were trimmed by 1 base and 1 base, with 7 bases remaining between them. CDR3 sequence reads: CASSLGPGNTGELFF. DNA of the CDR3: TGTGCCAGCAGCTTAGGCCCGGGGAACACCGGGGAGCTGTTTTTT.

The chain couples TRBV6-4 to TRBJ2-3; 8 bases are a match to TRBD2. The CDR3 contains 15 residues. V trimming: 3 bases; J trimming: 6 bases; junction bases outside the gene matches: 8. Looked up from germline, CDR1 is MRHNA and CDR2 is SNTAGT. CDR3 in DNA: TGTGCCAGCAGTGATAACAGCGGGGGATCTGATACGCAGTATTTT. Translation gives CASSDNSGGSDTQYF.

J is TRBJ2-3 and V is TRBV5-5, with 7 bases that match TRBD1. The CDR3 covers 16 residues. Germline V lookup: CDR1 SGHKS, CDR2 YYEKEE (reference sequence). V trimming: 1 base; J trimming: 0 bases; junction bases outside the gene matches: 5. As DNA, the CDR3 is TGTGCCAGCAGCTTGACGGGGACAGCTAGCACAGATACGCAGTATTTT. Protein sequence: CASSLTGTASTDTQYF. The whole variable domain, remainder taken from reference TRBV5-5 and TRBJ2-3, is DAGVTQSPTHLIKTRGQQVTLRCSPISGHKSVSWYQQVLGQGPQFIFQYYEKEERGRGNFPDRFSARQFPNYSSELNVNALLLGDSALYLCASSLTGTASTDTQYFGPGTRLTVL.

This sequence joins TRBV4-1 and TRBJ1-2, with D possibly TRBD1 on 5 matching bases. Deletions cut 3 bases from V and 0 bases from J, with 8 bases between. CDR3 length: 14 amino acids. Germline lookup yields CDR1 MGHRA and CDR2 YSYEKL. CDR3 amino acids: CASSQQTANYGYTF. The CDR3 nucleotides read TGCGCCAGCAGCCAGCAGACAGCTAACTATGGCTACACCTTC.

J is TRBJ2-7 and V is TRBV7-2; tentative D call: TRBD2 (6 bases). This CDR3 spans 13 amino acids. CDR1 SGHTA and CDR2 FQGNSA come from the germline V gene. Trimming left V 5 bases short and J 7 bases short, with 15 bases between. The CDR3, as DNA: TGTGCCAGCAGCCCCGGGCGGGGCCGGGAGCAGTACTTC. Its translation is CASSPGRGREQYF.

The chain joins TRBV10-3 to TRBJ1-1, with D maybe TRBD1 (5 bases). Trimming pared 6 bases from V and 1 base from J, leaving 6 bases between. Germline V CDR1 and CDR2: ENHRY, SYGVKD. CDR3 length equals 12 residues. This CDR3 is CAIRTGNTEAFF. DNA for the CDR3: TGTGCCATCAGAACAGGGAACACTGAAGCTTTCTTT.

The gene calls are TRBV19 and TRBJ1-6, with D tentatively TRBD1 (6 bases). The germline V and J ends were trimmed by 7 bases and 7 bases, with 17 bases remaining between them. The CDR3 has 15 residues. Germline lookup yields CDR1 LNHDA and CDR2 SQIVND (reference sequence). The CDR3 spells CASTPSGGYNSPLHF. In nucleotides, the CDR3 is TGTGCCAGTACCCCCTCGGGGGGCTACAATTCACCCCTCCACTTT.

V usage is TRBV10-3 and J usage is TRBJ2-5; 7 nucleotides align to TRBD1. The CDR3 has 16 residues. The ends lost 0 bases at V and 2 bases at J; junction bases unmatched: 6. Looked up from germline, CDR1 is ENHRY and CDR2 is SYGVKD. The DNA for the CDR3 is TGTGCCATCAGTGAGTCCTCCCGACAGGGACAAGAGACCCAGTACTTC. It codes for CAISESSRQGQETQYF.

The J gene is TRBJ2-7, the V gene TRBV29-1, with 8 bases matching TRBD2. Germline values: CDR1 SQVTM, CDR2 ANQGSEA. This CDR3 has 14 residues. J gave up 5 bases and V 4 bases, and 10 bases lay outside the gene matches. The chain's CDR3 is CSVAPQTGRDEQYF. The CDR3, as DNA: TGCAGCGTTGCCCCTCAAACCGGGAGGGACGAGCAGTACTTC.

This CDR3 is CASSGDRVSNEQFF. The CDR3 DNA sequence: TGTGCCAGCAGCGGGGACAGGGTGTCGAATGAGCAGTTCTTC. The chain is built from TRBV9 and TRBJ2-1, with TRBD1 matching over 9 bases. Germline CDR1 SGDLS, CDR2 YYNGEE. With 3 bases clipped from V and 7 bases from J, the junction kept 5 bases outside the gene matches. This CDR3 spans 14 amino acids.

The V call is TRBV4-1, the J call TRBJ2-1; possibly TRBD2 for D (5 bases). The V gene lost 8 bases and the J gene lost 0 bases, with 14 bases spanning the gap. This CDR3 has 15 residues. Germline V gene data show CDR1 as MGHRA and CDR2 as YSYEKL. CDR3 sequence (DNA): TGCGCCAGCTCACCCGGGGTGAGCTCCTACAATGAGCAGTTCTTC. It translates to CASSPGVSSYNEQFF.

The V call is TRBV6-6, the J call TRBJ2-1; TRBD2 matches at 7 bases. Germline trimming cut 5 bases from V and 8 bases from J; bases unmatched to any gene: 12. Germline assignment: CDR1 MNHNY and CDR2 SVGAGI (reference sequence). The length of the CDR3 is 15 residues. The CDR3 loop reads CASSQGEAGYDEQFF. In nucleotides, the CDR3 is TGTGCCAGCAGTCAAGGGGAAGCGGGGTATGATGAGCAGTTCTTC.